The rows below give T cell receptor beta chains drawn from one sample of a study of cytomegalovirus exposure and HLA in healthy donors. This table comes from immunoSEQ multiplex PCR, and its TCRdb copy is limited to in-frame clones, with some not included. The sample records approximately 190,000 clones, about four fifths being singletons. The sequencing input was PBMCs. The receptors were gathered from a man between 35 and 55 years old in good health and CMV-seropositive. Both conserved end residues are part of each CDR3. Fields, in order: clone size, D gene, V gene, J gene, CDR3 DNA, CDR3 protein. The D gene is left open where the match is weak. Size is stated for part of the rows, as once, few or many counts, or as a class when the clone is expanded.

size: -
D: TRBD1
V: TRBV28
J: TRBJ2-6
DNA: TGTGCCAGCACCACAGGGGCGACTTCCTCTGGGGCCAACGTCCTGACTTTC
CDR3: CASTTGATSSGANVLTF

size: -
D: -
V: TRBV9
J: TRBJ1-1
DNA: TGTGCCAGCAGCGTAGAAGGGGGGGGGAACACTGAAGCTTTCTTT
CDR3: CASSVEGGGNTEAFF

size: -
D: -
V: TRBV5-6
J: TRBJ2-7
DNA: TGTGCCAGCACCCCGGAGGGCCGACAAAGTGACGAGCAGTACTTC
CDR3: CASTPEGRQSDEQYF

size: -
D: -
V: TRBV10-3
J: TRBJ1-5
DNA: TGTGCCATCAGTGAGTCGGAGGGGGACTATAGCAATCAGCCCCAGCATTTT
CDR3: CAISESEGDYSNQPQHF

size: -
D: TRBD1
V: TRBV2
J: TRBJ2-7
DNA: TGTGCCAGCAGTGAATTAGGGACAGGTACCTACGAGCAGTACTTC
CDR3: CASSELGTGTYEQYF

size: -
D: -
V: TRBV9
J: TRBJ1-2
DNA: TGTGCCAGCAGCGTAGATGAGGGCGCAGGTGGCTACACCTTC
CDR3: CASSVDEGAGGYTF

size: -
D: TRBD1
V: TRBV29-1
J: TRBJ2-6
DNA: TGCAGCGTTGACGACAGGGGGACTTCTGGGGCCAACGTCCTGACTTTC
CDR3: CSVDDRGTSGANVLTF

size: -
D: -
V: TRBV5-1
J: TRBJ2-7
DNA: TGCGCCAGCAGCCGAGACTCCTACGAGCAGTACTTC
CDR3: CASSRDSYEQYF

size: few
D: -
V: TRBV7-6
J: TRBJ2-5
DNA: TGTGCCAGCAGCCATTACACGGGGGGCTCTGGAGAGACCCAGTACTTC
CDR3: CASSHYTGGSGETQYF

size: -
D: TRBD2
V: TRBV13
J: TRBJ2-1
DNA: TGTGCCAGCAGCTCGAGCGAGCGGGGTTATAATGAGCAGTTCTTC
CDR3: CASSSSERGYNEQFF

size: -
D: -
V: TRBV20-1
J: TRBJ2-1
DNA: TGCAGTGCTAGAACGGTTGAGCAGTTCTTC
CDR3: CSARTVEQFF

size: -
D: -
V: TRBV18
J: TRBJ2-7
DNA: TGTGCCAGCTCACCACGTGGAGGACAGACCTCCTACGAGCAGTACTTC
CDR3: CASSPRGGQTSYEQYF

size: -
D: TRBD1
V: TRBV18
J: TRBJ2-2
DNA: TGTGCCAGCTCACCACTAGGGGGCGGAAGCACCGGGGAGCTGTTTTTT
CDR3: CASSPLGGGSTGELFF

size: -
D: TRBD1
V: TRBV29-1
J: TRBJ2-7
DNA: TGCAGCGTTGAGGGCAGGGGGCAGTACGAGCAGTACTTC
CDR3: CSVEGRGQYEQYF

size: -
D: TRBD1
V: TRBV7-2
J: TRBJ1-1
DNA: TGTGCCAGCAGCGTACAGGGGGAGGGCACTGAAGCTTTCTTT
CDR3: CASSVQGEGTEAFF

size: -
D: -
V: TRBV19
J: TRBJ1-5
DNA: TGTGCCAGTAGTAGGGAGGCAGGGAACGGGCCCCAGCATTTT
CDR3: CASSREAGNGPQHF

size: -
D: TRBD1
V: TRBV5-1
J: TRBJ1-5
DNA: TGCGCCAGCAGCCCGGGACAGGGCAGTCAGCCCCAGCATTTT
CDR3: CASSPGQGSQPQHF

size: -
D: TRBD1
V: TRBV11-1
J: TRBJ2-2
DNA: TGTGCCAGCAGCTTCCGGGACAGGGGGGTCACCGGGGAGCTGTTTTTT
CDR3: CASSFRDRGVTGELFF

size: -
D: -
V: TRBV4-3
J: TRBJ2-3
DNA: TGCGCCAGCAGCCAAGAAGGTGGCAGGGGGGCAGATACGCAGTATTTT
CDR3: CASSQEGGRGADTQYF

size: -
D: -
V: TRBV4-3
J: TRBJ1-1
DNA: TGCGCCAGCAGCCCCGGACCGGGGGGAAGGGGTGAAGCTTTCTTT
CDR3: CASSPGPGGRGEAFF

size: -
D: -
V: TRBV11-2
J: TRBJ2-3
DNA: TGTGCCAGCAGTTTACCCGGGTCCTCCCAGAATACGCAGTATTTT
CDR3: CASSLPGSSQNTQYF

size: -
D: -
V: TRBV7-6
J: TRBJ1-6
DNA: TGTGCCAGCAGCGACAGGACTAATTCACCCCTCCACTTT
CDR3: CASSDRTNSPLHF

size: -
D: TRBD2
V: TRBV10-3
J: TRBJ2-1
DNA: TGTGCCATCACGGCAGTAGCGGGGTACAATGAGCAGTTCTTC
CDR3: CAITAVAGYNEQFF

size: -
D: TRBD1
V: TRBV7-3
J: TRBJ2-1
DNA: TGTGCCAGCAGCCCGGGACAGGGGTTGAATGAGCAGTTCTTC
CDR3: CASSPGQGLNEQFF

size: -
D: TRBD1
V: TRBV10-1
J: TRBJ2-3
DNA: TGCGCCAGCCGACAGGGAAGCACAGATACGCAGTATTTT
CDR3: CASRQGSTDTQYF

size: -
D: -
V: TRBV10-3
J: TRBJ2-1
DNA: TGTGCCATCAGTGGGAGGGGGCGGGAGGAAAGCTCCTACAATGAGCAGTTCTTC
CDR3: CAISGRGREESSYNEQFF

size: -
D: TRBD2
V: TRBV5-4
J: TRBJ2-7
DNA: TGTGCCAGCAGCTTGGTTGGGGGGGGCTACGAGCAGTACTTC
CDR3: CASSLVGGGYEQYF

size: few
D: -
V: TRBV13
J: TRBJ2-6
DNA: TGTGCCAGCAGCGGAGGCTCTGGGGCCAACGTCCTGACTTTC
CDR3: CASSGGSGANVLTF

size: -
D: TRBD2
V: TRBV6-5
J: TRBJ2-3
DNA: TGTGCCAGCGGGGGGGAATTACCAGATACGCAGTATTTT
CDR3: CASGGELPDTQYF

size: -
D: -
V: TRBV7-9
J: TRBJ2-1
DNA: TGTGCCAGCAGCTTGGGGGGTACTCACAGGAAAGGCTACAATGAGCAGTTCTTC
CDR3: CASSLGGTHRKGYNEQFF

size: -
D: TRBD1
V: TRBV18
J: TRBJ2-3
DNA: TGTGCCAGCACAGCCCAGGGGGCGCAGGATACGCAGTATTTT
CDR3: CASTAQGAQDTQYF

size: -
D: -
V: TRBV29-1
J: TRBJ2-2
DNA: TGCAGCGTAAGTCCGGGACACTACACCGGGGAGCTGTTTTTT
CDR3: CSVSPGHYTGELFF

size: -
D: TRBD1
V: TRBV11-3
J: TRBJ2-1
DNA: TGTGCCAGCAGCTCGGGACAGGGGATTGGCAATGAGCAGTTCTTC
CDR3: CASSSGQGIGNEQFF

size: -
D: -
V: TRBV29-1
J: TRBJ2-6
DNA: TGCAGCGTTGAGGGCGTCCGCTCTGGGGCCAACGTCCTGACTTTC
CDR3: CSVEGVRSGANVLTF

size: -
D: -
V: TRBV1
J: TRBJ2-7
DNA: TGCACCAGCAGCCAAGATGGGGCCCATTCCTACGAGCAGTACTTC
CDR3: CTSSQDGAHSYEQYF

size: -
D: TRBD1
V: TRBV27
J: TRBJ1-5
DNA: TGTGCCAGCAGTTTCCAGGGGGAGCGCAATCAGCCCCAGCATTTT
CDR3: CASSFQGERNQPQHF

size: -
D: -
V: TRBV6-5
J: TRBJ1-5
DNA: TGTGCCAGCAGCCTTCAGGGGAATCAGCCCCAGCATTTT
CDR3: CASSLQGNQPQHF

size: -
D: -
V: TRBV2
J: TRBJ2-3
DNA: TGTGCCAGCAGTGGATTGGGACAAGGGACAGATACGCAGTATTTT
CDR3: CASSGLGQGTDTQYF

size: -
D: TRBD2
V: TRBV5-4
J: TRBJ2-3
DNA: TGTGCCAGCAGCCCTCTAGCGGGAGGGGGCACAGATACGCAGTATTTT
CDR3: CASSPLAGGGTDTQYF

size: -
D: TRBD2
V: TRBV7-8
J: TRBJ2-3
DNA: TGTGCCAGCAGCTTAGCGACTAGCGGGTGGGGGGATACGCAGTATTTT
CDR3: CASSLATSGWGDTQYF

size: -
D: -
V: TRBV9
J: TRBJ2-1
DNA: TGTGCCAGCAGCGGCCTCGGGGCGGGACAGTTCTTC
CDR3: CASSGLGAGQFF

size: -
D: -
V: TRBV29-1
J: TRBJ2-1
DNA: TGCAGCGCGGAGGGCCACTACAATGAGCAGTTCTTC
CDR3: CSAEGHYNEQFF

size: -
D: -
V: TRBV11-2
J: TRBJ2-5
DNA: TGTGCCAGCAGCCCCCCGGGACTCCCCAGCGAGACCCAGTACTTC
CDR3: CASSPPGLPSETQYF

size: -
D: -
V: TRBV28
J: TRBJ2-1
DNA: TGTGCCAGCAGTGAACAGGGAAGGAATGAGCAGTTCTTC
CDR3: CASSEQGRNEQFF

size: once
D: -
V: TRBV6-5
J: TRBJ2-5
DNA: TGTGCCACCTCCTTCGGTCTGCTTAAAGAGACCCAGTACTTC
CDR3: CATSFGLLKETQYF

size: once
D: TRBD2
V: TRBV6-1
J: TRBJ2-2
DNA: TGTGCCAGCAGTGAAGCTCGGGCGGGGGGGTACACCGGGGAGCTGTTTTTT
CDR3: CASSEARAGGYTGELFF

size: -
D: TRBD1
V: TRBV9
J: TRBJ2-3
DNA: TGTGCCAGCAGCGTAAACAGGGGACGCACAGATACGCAGTATTTT
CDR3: CASSVNRGRTDTQYF

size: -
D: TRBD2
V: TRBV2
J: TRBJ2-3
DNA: TGTGCCAGCAGTTCACTAGCGGGAGCGGCAGATACGCAGTATTTT
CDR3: CASSSLAGAADTQYF

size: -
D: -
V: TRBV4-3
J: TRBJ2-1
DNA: TGCGCCAGCAGCCAGCTCGGAGGTAGCTCCTACAATGAGCAGTTCTTC
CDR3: CASSQLGGSSYNEQFF

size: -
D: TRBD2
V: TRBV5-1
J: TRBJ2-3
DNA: TGCGCCAGCAGCTTGGGCCTGCGGGGGACCACAGATACGCAGTATTTT
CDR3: CASSLGLRGTTDTQYF

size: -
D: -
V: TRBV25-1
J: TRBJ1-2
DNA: TGTGCCAGCAGTGAATCGGGGGGCTATGGCTACACCTTC
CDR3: CASSESGGYGYTF

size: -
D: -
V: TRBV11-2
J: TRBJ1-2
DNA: TGTGCCAGCAGCTTAGGAGGCTATGGCTACACCTTC
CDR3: CASSLGGYGYTF

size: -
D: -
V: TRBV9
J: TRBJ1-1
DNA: TGTGCCAGCAGCAAGAGGGATAACACTGAAGCTTTCTTT
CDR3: CASSKRDNTEAFF

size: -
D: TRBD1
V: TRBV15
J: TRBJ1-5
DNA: TGTGCCACCAGCACCCGGATAGGGACAGGGGGCGGTCAGCCCCAGCATTTT
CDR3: CATSTRIGTGGGQPQHF

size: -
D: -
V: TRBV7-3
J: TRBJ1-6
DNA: TGTGCCAGCAGCTTACAAAGGGGCGGGAATAATTCACCCCTCCACTTT
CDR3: CASSLQRGGNNSPLHF

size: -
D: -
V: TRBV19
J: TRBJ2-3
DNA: TGTGCCAGTAAAGCTAGCTTAGCAGATACGCAGTATTTT
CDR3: CASKASLADTQYF

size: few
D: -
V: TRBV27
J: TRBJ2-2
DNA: TGTGCCAGCAGTTTACTTAAGTGGGGGGGCGTTGGCGGGGAGCTGTTTTTT
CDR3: CASSLLKWGGVGGELFF

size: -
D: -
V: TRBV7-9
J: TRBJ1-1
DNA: TGTGCCAGCAGCATCCGGGACACTGAAGCTTTCTTT
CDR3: CASSIRDTEAFF

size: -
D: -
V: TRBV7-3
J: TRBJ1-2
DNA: TGTGCCAGCAGCCCCACAGGACAAGGAGCCTTCTATGGCTACACCTTC
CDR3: CASSPTGQGAFYGYTF

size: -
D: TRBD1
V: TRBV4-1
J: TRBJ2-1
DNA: TGCGCCAGCAGCCAAGGTCTGGGCTTGATGGGGACAGGGACATACAATGAGCAGTTCTTC
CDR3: CASSQGLGLMGTGTYNEQFF